A single sample is the source of the 13 T cell receptor beta chains below, sequenced in a study of molecular identifiers for immune sequencing clone quantification (dated by TCRdb to the late 2010s). The library was produced with PCR. Sequencing was performed on an Illumina HiSeq 4000. TCRdb ran its own pipeline on the public reads, namely fastp trimming at Q25 and MiXCR clone calling, and kept in-frame beta chains. Each entry is one CDR3 protein sequence, shown with its most common DNA and genes. This sample holds hundreds of thousands of distinct CDR3 sequences; 20% to 25% were observed only once. The ten largest clones add up to 0.75% to 0.85% of the sample. The sequenced sample consisted of naive CD8+ T cells from blood, with Jurkat cell RNA spiked in. The cell subset or site label corresponds to: FACS-sorted CD8+CD4-CCR7+CD45RA+ naive T cells. These receptors originate from a human donor in good health. Some libraries in this study had Jurkat cell RNA spiked in.

In regard to this clonotype: It may be a read error: a sequence one base away is much more abundant. The V and J genes are TRBV5-1 and TRBJ2-3; 9 bases match TRBD2. Germline CDR1 SGHRS, CDR2 YFSETQ. J gave up 5 bases and V 0 bases, and 10 bases lay outside the gene matches. The CDR3 is 17 amino acids. CDR3 bases: TGCGCCAGCAGCTTGGGGCCCCTAGCGGGATACGGAGATACGCAGTATTTT. Protein: CASSLGPLAGYGDTQYF.

As for this clonotype: This sequence may be a read error, since a much larger clone differs from it by one base. The rearrangement links TRBV12-3 or TRBV12-4 to TRBJ1-1; TRBD1 matches 7 bases. The trim removed 4 bases at V and 2 bases at J, leaving 13 bases unmatched. The CDR3 has 17 amino acids. The CDR3 protein is CASSSPRDSALNTEAFF. CDR3 DNA sequence: TGTGCCAGCAGTTCACCTAGGGACAGTGCCTTAAACACTGAAGCTTTCTTT.

This clonotype was detected only once. The chain has TRBV5-3 and TRBJ2-3; D is unresolved. TRBV5-3 is labeled an ORF, and its function is uncertain. The CDR3 spans 15 residues. The germline V and J ends were trimmed by 8 bases and 2 bases, with 18 bases remaining between them. The CDR3 coding sequence is TGTGCCAGCGGTACCTCACCGGCTCACACAGATACGCAGTATTTT. This sequence encodes CASGTSPAHTDTQYF.

The chain links TRBV19 to TRBJ2-7; D might be TRBD1 (5 bases). V was cut by 3 bases and J by 0 bases, with 12 bases left in between. This CDR3 contains 15 residues. Germline loops: CDR1 LNHDA, CDR2 SQIVND (reference sequence). CDR3 sequence (DNA): TGTGCCAGTAGTATTTCCGACAGTAGCTCCTACGAGCAGTACTTC. Translation gives CASSISDSSSYEQYF.

The table lists this clonotype with many counts. The chain couples TRBV30 to TRBJ1-2; D unresolved. In germline, CDR1 is GTSNPN, CDR2 SVGIG (reference sequence). Trimming shortened V by 1 base and J by 2 bases, and 8 bases separated the two germline ends. The CDR3 totals 13 residues. The CDR3 reads CAWSGSQNYGYTF. The DNA of the CDR3 is TGTGCCTGGAGTGGAAGTCAAAACTATGGCTACACCTTC.

This clonotype was found many times. V and J are TRBV24-1 and TRBJ2-6, with 9 bases fitting TRBD1. Germline V CDR1 and CDR2: KGHDR, SFDVKD. The CDR3 has 18 residues. Trimming at V came to 2 bases and at J to 1 base, leaving 5 bases not matched to a gene. The chain's CDR3 is CATSDSQTGGSGANVLTF. The CDR3 region has the DNA TGTGCCACCAGTGATTCGCAGACAGGGGGATCTGGGGCCAACGTCCTGACTTTC.

V and J are TRBV21-1 and TRBJ1-1. TRBV21-1 counts as a pseudogene. The CDR3 is 17 amino acids. CDR3 sequence: CASSKVRNGKKNIEAFF. CDR3 sequence (DNA): TGTGCCAGCAGCAAAGTTCGGAACGGAAAGAAGAATATTGAAGCTTTCTTT.

As concerns this clonotype: A clone one base away is much larger, so this may be a read error. The CDR3 reads CASSLAGGPHGELFF. The DNA of the CDR3 is TGTGCCAGCAGCTTAGCAGGAGGGCCCCACGGGGAGCTGTTTTTT. This sequence joins TRBV7-9 and TRBJ2-2, with D perhaps matching TRBD2 (6 bases). The CDR3 totals 15 residues. Trimming shortened V by 0 bases and J by 7 bases, and 12 bases separated the two germline ends. CDR1 and CDR2 from the germline V gene are SEHNR and FQNEAQ (reference sequence).

This clonotype was seen many times. V usage is TRBV7-9 and J usage is TRBJ2-1; D might be TRBD2 (5 bases). Trimming removed 2 bases from V and 8 bases from J, with 7 bases in between. Per germline, CDR1 SEHNR and CDR2 FQNEAQ (reference sequence). CDR3 size: 12 residues. Here the CDR3 reads CASSLSGYEQFF. CDR3 DNA: TGTGCCAGCAGCTTATCGGGGTATGAGCAGTTCTTC.

This clonotype was found many times. The chain has TRBV29-1 and TRBJ1-2; TRBD1 might be the D (5 bases). Germline loops: CDR1 SQVTM, CDR2 ANQGSEA. Trimming took 3 bases from V and 7 from J, leaving 15 bases between them. The CDR3 is 13 amino acids. CDR3 protein: CSVESPAGLGYTF. The CDR3 DNA is TGCAGCGTTGAGAGCCCGGCGGGGCTTGGCTACACCTTC.

This clonotype was recorded at least ten times. This chain connects TRBV4-1 to TRBJ2-3; 11 nucleotides line up with TRBD2. The ends lost 4 bases at V and 5 bases at J; junction bases unmatched: 5. The CDR3 runs 15 residues. Germline lookup yields CDR1 MGHRA and CDR2 YSYEKL. CDR3 region: CASSLSGGAGDTQYF. The DNA of the CDR3 is TGCGCCAGCAGCCTTAGCGGGGGGGCAGGAGATACGCAGTATTTT.

The gene calls are TRBV27 and TRBJ2-7; 7 nucleotides match TRBD2. The CDR3 is 14 residues long. V trimming: 8 bases; J trimming: 5 bases; junction bases outside the gene matches: 12. Germline V CDR1 and CDR2: MNHEY, SMNVEV (reference sequence). CDR3 residues: CASGKVSRGDEQYF. For the CDR3, the DNA is TGTGCCAGCGGTAAAGTCTCCCGGGGGGACGAGCAGTACTTC.

This clonotype was counted many times. The rearrangement joins TRBV12-3 or TRBV12-4 to TRBJ2-5; 7 nucleotides match TRBD2. The length of the CDR3 is 14 residues. Germline trimming cut 7 bases from V and 5 bases from J; bases unmatched to any gene: 10. The CDR3: CASTRDYSRETQYF. In DNA form, the CDR3 reads TGTGCCAGCACCCGGGACTACTCCCGGGAGACCCAGTACTTC.